This T cell receptor (beta chain) was identified in a study of T-cell reconstitution after alpha-beta-depleted transplantation in children. As it was prepared, the TCRbeta library received unique molecular identifiers. One entry per CDR3 protein, called by TCRdb with MiXCR from the PCR reads. Counted here are some 200,000 distinct CDR3 sequences, less than 15% occurring once; the ten biggest clones make up about 13%. There are many counts of this clonotype. The V end lost 0 bases, the J end lost 7 bases, and 7 bases lay between the germline ends. Germline loops: CDR1 DFQATT, CDR2 SNEGSKA (reference sequence). The CDR3 sequence is 13 residues long.

This receptor was identified in a human donor who donated a stem cell graft to a child with acute lymphoblastic leukemia. The starting material was PBMCs from the stem cell graft donor, obtained from the stem cell graft. The rearrangement joins TRBV20-1 to TRBJ1-6; D uncertain. The CDR3 DNA reads as TGCAGTGCTAGAGAGACTTCCAATTCACCCCTCCACTTT. This translates into CSARETSNSPLHF.